This T cell receptor beta chain was recorded in a study of cytomegalovirus exposure and HLA in healthy donors. Study information: Within the Caucasian-associated ancestry cluster were more than 75% of the 300 to 450 genotyped donors.

Germline loops: CDR1 SGHTA, CDR2 FQGNSA. The CDR3 is 14 amino acids. V was clipped by 3 bases and J by 5 bases; unmatched bases: 4. Primers: 60 Vbeta forward and 13 Jbeta reverse. Sequencing used immunoSEQ multiplex PCR; TCRdb keeps in-frame clones, though not all of them. This table has more than 95,000 clones, about 86% appearing once. Study observations and caveats: For TCR beta chains, V- and J-gene trimming was later linked to a missense DCLRE1C variant.

Turning to this clone: No antigen is known for it.

The chain uses TRBV7-2 and TRBJ1-3; 7 positions agree with TRBD1. The sample comprised PBMCs. The sequence derives from a young woman in good health and CMV-seronegative. Here the CDR3 DNA reads TGTGCCAGCAGCTTTGGGGACAGCCGAAACACCATATATTTT. Translation gives CASSFGDSRNTIYF.